These 9 T cell receptor beta chains originate from one sample sequenced in a study of patients and donors after allogeneic stem cell transplantation (TCRdb year 2020). The protocol used for the library was RT-PCR. Instrument used: NextSeq 550. The public sequencing data were trimmed at Q25 with fastp and processed into clonotypes with MiXCR by TCRdb, which kept only in-frame beta chains. Entries are consolidated by CDR3 protein sequence, retaining the most common genes and DNA. A total of approximately 200,000 distinct CDR3 sequences appear in this sample, 35% to 45% of them only once. 11% of the sample is in the top ten clones. The source material was blood, either unsorted or a sorted T cell fraction (not recorded which). These receptors were obtained from a human donor who was either an allogeneic HSCT recipient or a stem cell or donor lymphocyte infusion donor (not recorded which). It is not recorded whose cells these are; they may come from a transplant donor.

The chain uses TRBV7-9 and TRBJ1-6; no definite D call. This CDR3 has 18 amino acids. The germline CDR1 and CDR2 sequences are SEHNR and FQNEAQ (reference sequence). The ends were cut back, 4 bases at V and 6 bases at J, with 22 bases in the middle. The CDR3 bases are TGTGCCAGCAGCTGGACGTTGTCATCACACCCTAGTAATTCACCCCTCCACTTT. Amino acids: CASSWTLSSHPSNSPLHF.

This clonotype was seen only a few times. V usage is TRBV20-1 and J usage is TRBJ1-1; D not resolved. Germline V lookup: CDR1 DFQATT, CDR2 SNEGSKA (reference sequence). Trimming cost V 3 bases and J 1 base, with 6 bases left between them. The CDR3 is 12 residues long. The CDR3 nucleotides are TGCAGTGCTAGTTTTGCGAACACTGAAGCTTTCTTT. It translates to CSASFANTEAFF.

This chain uses TRBV7-9 with TRBJ1-2, with D possibly matching TRBD1 (5 bases). CDR1 and CDR2 (germline): SEHNR, FQNEAQ (reference sequence). CDR3 size: 16 residues. V lost 1 base and J lost 4, with 16 bases in between. The DNA of the CDR3 is TGTGCCAGCAGCTTAGGAGGGGACGGCTCGATCTATGGCTACACCTTC. Amino acid sequence: CASSLGGDGSIYGYTF.

This clonotype showed up just a few times. The chain combines TRBV6-6 with TRBJ2-3; the D is unclear. With 2 bases removed from V and 1 base from J, the gap between germline ends came to 7 bases. CDR1 is MNHNY, CDR2 SVGAGI, per germline (reference sequence). CDR3 length: 14 residues. CDR3 region: CASSYLGRTDTQYF. The CDR3 nucleotides read TGTGCCAGCAGTTACCTAGGACGCACAGATACGCAGTATTTT.

The rearrangement joins TRBV28 to TRBJ2-1; no reliable D call. The CDR3 has 13 amino acids. V gave up 4 bases and J gave up 10 bases, with 14 bases separating them. Looked up from germline, CDR1 is MDHEN and CDR2 is SYDVKM. The CDR3 region has the DNA TGTGCCAGCAGTTCGTCCAGGTTGCCCGAGCAGTTCTTC. Amino acid sequence: CASSSSRLPEQFF.

This clonotype was detected a few times. This chain connects TRBV6-6 to TRBJ1-5; D remains ambiguous. The CDR3 sequence is 16 residues long. Germline CDR1 is MNHNY and CDR2 is SVGAGI (reference sequence). V lost 2 bases to trimming and J lost 0 bases, with 11 bases between them. In DNA form, the CDR3 reads TGTGCCAGCAGTTACATCTCAGCTTATAGCAATCAGCCCCAGCATTTT. It encodes CASSYISAYSNQPQHF.

This chain connects TRBV15 to TRBJ1-2; 8 bases agree with TRBD1. The CDR3 has 12 amino acids. Germline values: CDR1 LNHNV, CDR2 YYDKDF (reference sequence). The V segment lost 6 bases and the J segment 8 bases; nucleotides outside the gene matches: 5. This CDR3 reads CATRQGAGGYTF. The CDR3 nucleotides read TGTGCCACCAGGCAGGGGGCAGGAGGCTACACCTTC.

The J gene is TRBJ1-6, the V gene TRBV6-2 or TRBV6-3; D remains ambiguous. In germline, CDR1 is MNHEY, CDR2 SVGEGT. This CDR3 has 13 amino acids. V was trimmed by 0 bases and J by 7 bases, leaving 4 bases between them. The DNA of the CDR3 is TGTGCCAGCAGTTACTCGTGGAATTCACCCCTCCACTTT. This translates into CASSYSWNSPLHF.

The V and J genes are TRBV18 and TRBJ1-1; no clear D gene. Germline CDR1 and CDR2: KGHSH and LQKENI. Trimming stripped 7 bases from V and 5 bases from J, with 11 bases between. CDR3 length: 12 residues. CDR3 in amino acids: CASFQGGTEAFF. The CDR3 nucleotides are TGTGCCAGCTTCCAAGGCGGAACTGAAGCTTTCTTT.